This is a list of T cell receptor beta chains from one sample in a study of shared clonotypes between healthy human individuals. The protocol was immunoSEQ multiplex PCR, while the TCRdb copy is restricted to in-frame clones and leaves out a portion. This sample has more than 500,000 clones, with 85% to 95% found just once. Sequenced sample: naive CD8+ T cells sorted from blood. These receptors all come from a woman aged 25 to 39 in good health. The CDR3 runs from the conserved cysteine through the conserved F or W. Each record gives: V gene, clone size, D gene, J gene, CDR3 protein, CDR3 DNA. D genes are given only for firm matches. The size of a clone is reported for some rows only, either as once, few or many, or as a class for expanded clones.

v_gene: TRBV4-1
abundance: -
d_gene: TRBD1
j_gene: TRBJ1-5
CDR3aa: CASSQLTGGGEPQHF
CDR3nt: TGCGCCAGCAGCCAACTAACAGGGGGCGGGGAGCCCCAGCATTTT

v_gene: TRBV5-1
abundance: -
d_gene: TRBD2
j_gene: TRBJ2-3
CDR3aa: CASSFGTSGSSTDTQYF
CDR3nt: TGCGCCAGCAGCTTTGGGACTAGCGGTTCCTCCACAGATACGCAGTATTTT

v_gene: TRBV4-1
abundance: -
d_gene: -
j_gene: TRBJ2-7
CDR3aa: CASSQDWNPYLYEQYF
CDR3nt: TGCGCCAGCAGCCAAGATTGGAACCCCTATCTATACGAGCAGTACTTC

v_gene: TRBV27
abundance: -
d_gene: TRBD2
j_gene: TRBJ2-7
CDR3aa: CASIVPGLAGYEQYF
CDR3nt: TGTGCCAGCATCGTACCGGGACTAGCGGGATACGAGCAGTACTTC

v_gene: TRBV6-6
abundance: -
d_gene: -
j_gene: TRBJ1-2
CDR3aa: CASSYSRDIETF
CDR3nt: TGTGCCAGCAGTTACTCTCGGGACATCGAGACCTTC

v_gene: TRBV2
abundance: -
d_gene: -
j_gene: TRBJ1-2
CDR3aa: CASSGSFRGYGYTF
CDR3nt: TGTGCCAGCAGTGGGAGCTTTAGGGGATATGGCTACACCTTC

v_gene: TRBV19
abundance: -
d_gene: -
j_gene: TRBJ2-3
CDR3aa: CADPPWNADTQYF
CDR3nt: TGTGCTGACCCCCCGTGGAACGCAGATACGCAGTATTTT

v_gene: TRBV27
abundance: -
d_gene: -
j_gene: TRBJ2-7
CDR3aa: CASSSGGGSYVNEQYF
CDR3nt: TGTGCCAGCAGTTCCGGAGGGGGTTCATACGTGAACGAGCAGTACTTC

v_gene: TRBV2
abundance: -
d_gene: -
j_gene: TRBJ1-4
CDR3aa: CASMEELTNEKLFF
CDR3nt: TGTGCCAGCATGGAGGAGTTAACTAATGAAAAACTGTTTTTT

v_gene: TRBV7-9
abundance: -
d_gene: TRBD1
j_gene: TRBJ1-5
CDR3aa: CASSLEVEGARPSNQPQHF
CDR3nt: TGTGCCAGCAGCTTAGAAGTAGAGGGGGCCCGTCCTAGCAATCAGCCCCAGCATTTT

v_gene: TRBV19
abundance: -
d_gene: -
j_gene: TRBJ2-7
CDR3aa: CASSIGGRQYF
CDR3nt: TGTGCCAGTAGTATAGGAGGGAGGCAGTACTTC

v_gene: TRBV5-2
abundance: -
d_gene: -
j_gene: TRBJ1-2
CDR3aa: CASSQDLGVNYGYTF
CDR3nt: TGCGCCAGCAGCCAAGATCTAGGGGTGAACTATGGCTACACCTTC

v_gene: TRBV5-4
abundance: once
d_gene: -
j_gene: TRBJ1-1
CDR3aa: CASSLTGGGTEAFF
CDR3nt: TGTGCCAGCAGCTTGACGGGTGGAGGCACTGAAGCTTTCTTT

v_gene: TRBV2
abundance: -
d_gene: -
j_gene: TRBJ1-1
CDR3aa: CASSEREGQLNTEAFF
CDR3nt: TGTGCCAGCAGTGAACGGGAAGGACAGTTGAACACTGAAGCTTTCTTT

v_gene: TRBV10-1
abundance: -
d_gene: -
j_gene: TRBJ2-7
CDR3aa: CASSDRQGYDEQYF
CDR3nt: TGCGCCAGCAGTGATAGGCAGGGGTACGACGAGCAGTACTTC

v_gene: TRBV10-3
abundance: -
d_gene: TRBD2
j_gene: TRBJ2-3
CDR3aa: CAISGDLERGSTDTQYF
CDR3nt: TGTGCCATCAGTGGAGACTTAGAGCGGGGATCCACAGATACGCAGTATTTT

v_gene: TRBV27
abundance: -
d_gene: -
j_gene: TRBJ2-1
CDR3aa: CASSLSRGSLVYNEQFF
CDR3nt: TGTGCCAGCAGTTTATCGCGGGGTAGTTTGGTCTACAATGAGCAGTTCTTC

v_gene: TRBV19
abundance: once
d_gene: TRBD2
j_gene: TRBJ2-1
CDR3aa: CASSPGGVNEQFF
CDR3nt: TGTGCCAGTAGTCCGGGAGGAGTCAATGAGCAGTTCTTC

v_gene: TRBV27
abundance: -
d_gene: -
j_gene: TRBJ2-7
CDR3aa: CASSSASGTEQYF
CDR3nt: TGTGCCAGCAGTTCCGCCTCAGGGACCGAGCAGTACTTC

v_gene: TRBV27
abundance: -
d_gene: TRBD2
j_gene: TRBJ2-7
CDR3aa: CASRDETSGSVSYEQYF
CDR3nt: TGTGCCAGCAGGGATGAGACTAGCGGGAGCGTTTCTTACGAGCAGTACTTC

v_gene: TRBV11-2
abundance: -
d_gene: -
j_gene: TRBJ2-1
CDR3aa: CASSLEARPYNEQFF
CDR3nt: TGTGCCAGCAGCTTGGAGGCCAGGCCCTACAATGAGCAGTTCTTC

v_gene: TRBV7-9
abundance: -
d_gene: -
j_gene: TRBJ1-4
CDR3aa: CASSLDGRLRSSNEKLFF
CDR3nt: TGTGCCAGCAGCTTGGACGGACGACTCCGATCATCCAATGAAAAACTGTTTTTT

v_gene: TRBV29-1
abundance: -
d_gene: -
j_gene: TRBJ2-6
CDR3aa: CSVEEWDIRSSGANVLTF
CDR3nt: TGCAGCGTTGAAGAATGGGACATTCGGAGCTCTGGGGCCAACGTCCTGACTTTC

v_gene: TRBV28
abundance: -
d_gene: -
j_gene: TRBJ2-3
CDR3aa: CASSFERALTDTQYF
CDR3nt: TGTGCCAGCAGTTTCGAGAGGGCCCTCACAGATACGCAGTATTTT

v_gene: TRBV28
abundance: -
d_gene: -
j_gene: TRBJ2-7
CDR3aa: CASSNRDSTYEQYF
CDR3nt: TGTGCCAGCAGTAACCGGGACTCCACCTACGAGCAGTACTTC

v_gene: TRBV10-1
abundance: -
d_gene: -
j_gene: TRBJ2-7
CDR3aa: CASSAEELVHEQYF
CDR3nt: TGCGCCAGCAGTGCGGAGGAGTTGGTCCACGAGCAGTACTTC

v_gene: TRBV7-8
abundance: -
d_gene: TRBD1
j_gene: TRBJ2-7
CDR3aa: CASSRRRDSYEQYF
CDR3nt: TGTGCCAGCAGCCGACGCCGGGACAGCTACGAGCAGTACTTC

v_gene: TRBV7-9
abundance: -
d_gene: -
j_gene: TRBJ2-7
CDR3aa: CASSSPPLSGEQYF
CDR3nt: TGTGCCAGCAGCTCGCCTCCCCTCTCGGGCGAGCAGTACTTC

v_gene: TRBV13
abundance: -
d_gene: TRBD2
j_gene: TRBJ2-3
CDR3aa: CASSFRTSLRSDTQYF
CDR3nt: TGTGCCAGCAGCTTCCGGACTAGTTTGAGGTCAGATACGCAGTATTTT

v_gene: TRBV13
abundance: -
d_gene: -
j_gene: TRBJ2-7
CDR3aa: CASSFGAVARPYEQYF
CDR3nt: TGTGCCAGCAGCTTTGGGGCGGTAGCGCGACCCTACGAGCAGTACTTC

v_gene: TRBV28
abundance: -
d_gene: -
j_gene: TRBJ1-5
CDR3aa: CASSLGRGHQPQHF
CDR3nt: TGTGCCAGCAGCCTCGGACGGGGCCATCAGCCCCAGCATTTT

v_gene: TRBV4-1
abundance: -
d_gene: TRBD1
j_gene: TRBJ2-7
CDR3aa: CASSPRRQGDSYEQYF
CDR3nt: TGCGCCAGCAGCCCCCGTCGACAGGGGGACTCCTACGAGCAGTACTTC

v_gene: TRBV28
abundance: -
d_gene: TRBD2
j_gene: TRBJ2-7
CDR3aa: CAGSSSGRASYEQYF
CDR3nt: TGTGCCGGATCATCTAGCGGGAGGGCCTCGTACGAGCAGTACTTC

v_gene: TRBV27
abundance: -
d_gene: TRBD1
j_gene: TRBJ2-5
CDR3aa: CASSLAGQGGQETQYF
CDR3nt: TGTGCCAGCAGTTTGGCGGGACAGGGGGGACAAGAGACCCAGTACTTC

v_gene: TRBV7-8
abundance: -
d_gene: -
j_gene: TRBJ2-7
CDR3aa: CASSPDGGNFYEQYF
CDR3nt: TGTGCCAGCAGCCCAGATGGAGGCAATTTCTACGAGCAGTACTTC

v_gene: TRBV2
abundance: -
d_gene: -
j_gene: TRBJ1-2
CDR3aa: CASSLTTVTNYGYTF
CDR3nt: TGTGCCAGCAGCTTAACGACAGTGACTAACTATGGCTACACCTTC

v_gene: TRBV29-1
abundance: -
d_gene: -
j_gene: TRBJ1-2
CDR3aa: CSVEGRLDYGYTF
CDR3nt: TGCAGCGTTGAGGGCAGGTTAGACTATGGCTACACCTTC

v_gene: TRBV11-2
abundance: -
d_gene: -
j_gene: TRBJ2-3
CDR3aa: CASSSIPLWGTQYF
CDR3nt: TGTGCCAGCAGCTCTATACCGCTCTGGGGAACGCAGTATTTT

v_gene: TRBV5-4
abundance: -
d_gene: TRBD1
j_gene: TRBJ2-5
CDR3aa: CASSLTRGLKETQYF
CDR3nt: TGTGCCAGCAGCTTGACCAGGGGGTTGAAAGAGACCCAGTACTTC

v_gene: TRBV23-1
abundance: -
d_gene: TRBD1
j_gene: TRBJ1-3
CDR3aa: CASSQDDRDHGNTIYF
CDR3nt: TGCGCCAGCAGTCAGGACGACAGGGATCATGGAAACACCATATATTTT

v_gene: TRBV27
abundance: -
d_gene: TRBD2
j_gene: TRBJ2-7
CDR3aa: CASSTGGGSYEQYF
CDR3nt: TGTGCCAGCTCCACGGGAGGAGGGTCCTACGAGCAGTACTTC

v_gene: TRBV7-2
abundance: -
d_gene: -
j_gene: TRBJ1-1
CDR3aa: CASSVVSTEAFF
CDR3nt: TGTGCCAGCAGCGTAGTGTCCACTGAAGCTTTCTTT

v_gene: TRBV29-1
abundance: -
d_gene: -
j_gene: TRBJ2-7
CDR3aa: CSVETGKNYEQYF
CDR3nt: TGCAGCGTTGAGACCGGGAAGAACTACGAGCAGTACTTC

v_gene: TRBV2
abundance: -
d_gene: TRBD1
j_gene: TRBJ2-5
CDR3aa: CASSGGLTGPGETQYF
CDR3nt: TGTGCCAGCAGTGGGGGTCTGACAGGGCCGGGGGAGACCCAGTACTTC

v_gene: TRBV10-2
abundance: -
d_gene: -
j_gene: TRBJ2-2
CDR3aa: CASSESQRIVSGELFF
CDR3nt: TGCGCCAGCAGTGAGTCGCAGCGAATCGTGTCCGGGGAGCTGTTTTTT

v_gene: TRBV2
abundance: -
d_gene: -
j_gene: TRBJ2-1
CDR3aa: CASSATGLRSYNEQFF
CDR3nt: TGTGCCAGCAGTGCAACAGGGCTTCGCTCCTACAATGAGCAGTTCTTC

v_gene: TRBV6-6
abundance: -
d_gene: TRBD2
j_gene: TRBJ2-5
CDR3aa: CASSYSRAGAGETQYF
CDR3nt: TGTGCCAGCAGTTACTCCAGGGCGGGAGCGGGGGAGACCCAGTACTTC

v_gene: TRBV7-6
abundance: -
d_gene: TRBD1
j_gene: TRBJ2-3
CDR3aa: CASSLFRDSNTDTQYF
CDR3nt: TGTGCCAGCAGCTTATTTAGGGACAGCAACACAGATACGCAGTATTTT

v_gene: TRBV11-2
abundance: -
d_gene: -
j_gene: TRBJ2-7
CDR3aa: CASSLGQSYEQYF
CDR3nt: TGTGCCAGCAGCTTGGGACAATCCTACGAGCAGTACTTC

v_gene: TRBV6-5
abundance: -
d_gene: -
j_gene: TRBJ1-1
CDR3aa: CASSLHLVTEAFF
CDR3nt: TGTGCCAGCTCTCTTCATCTGGTGACTGAAGCTTTCTTT

v_gene: TRBV5-4
abundance: -
d_gene: TRBD2
j_gene: TRBJ2-2
CDR3aa: CATSVAGGPGELFF
CDR3nt: TGTGCCACGTCCGTAGCGGGAGGCCCCGGGGAGCTGTTTTTT

v_gene: TRBV7-9
abundance: -
d_gene: -
j_gene: TRBJ1-2
CDR3aa: CASSPVRDGTDYGYTF
CDR3nt: TGTGCCAGCAGCCCCGTCCGGGACGGGACTGACTATGGCTACACCTTC

v_gene: TRBV30
abundance: -
d_gene: -
j_gene: TRBJ1-2
CDR3aa: CACSEGPGGYTF
CDR3nt: TGTGCCTGCTCAGAGGGCCCAGGGGGCTACACCTTC